This passage covers 30 T cell receptor beta chains from one sample sequenced in a study of control samples from healthy donors and cancer patients. Assay: immunoSEQ multiplex PCR; the TCRdb copy retains only in-frame clones and omits some. The table records some 130,000 clones, roughly 92% of them present only once. Sequencing input: blood. These receptors originate from a man aged 18 to 35 in good health.

The chain is built from TRBV19 and TRBJ1-3; maybe TRBD1 (5 bases). The CDR3 is 14 residues long. CDR1 is LNHDA, CDR2 SQIVND, per germline (reference sequence). The V gene lost 8 bases and the J gene lost 3 bases, with 14 bases spanning the gap. CDR3 in DNA: TGTGCCAGTGGGGCTCCGAGCGGTGGAAACACCATATATTTT. Its translation: CASGAPSGGNTIYF.

The chain combines TRBV5-1 with TRBJ1-1; D is unresolved. Germline V lookup: CDR1 SGHRS, CDR2 YFSETQ. This CDR3 contains 11 residues. With 8 bases removed from V and 1 base from J, the gap between germline ends came to 6 bases. The chain's CDR3 is CASTTNTEAFF. The CDR3 DNA follows: TGCGCCAGTACAACGAACACTGAAGCTTTCTTT.

The chain combines TRBV19 with TRBJ1-2; a weak D match, TRBD1 (5 bases). V was pared by 5 bases and J by 6 bases, with 10 bases between. CDR3 length equals 12 residues. Germline V gene lookup returns CDR1 LNHDA and CDR2 SQIVND (reference sequence). This CDR3 reads CASSGGVHGYTF. CDR3 nucleotides: TGTGCCAGTAGTGGAGGGGTTCATGGCTACACCTTC.

The V gene is TRBV4-2, the J gene TRBJ1-6, with 10 positions matching TRBD1. This CDR3 region has 17 residues. CDR1 is LGHNA, CDR2 YNFKEQ, per germline. J lost 4 bases, V lost 2 bases, and 5 bases had no gene match. This CDR3 reads CASSQTGQGRYNSPLHF. CDR3 nucleotides: TGTGCCAGCAGCCAAACGGGACAGGGGCGGTATAATTCACCCCTCCACTTT.

The rearrangement joins TRBV6-1 to TRBJ2-3; D perhaps matches TRBD1 (6 bases). In germline, CDR1 is MNHNS, CDR2 SASEGT. The length of the CDR3 is 16 residues. Trimming shortened V by 2 bases and J by 2 bases, and 14 bases separated the two germline ends. This CDR3 reads CASSEKVGATTDTQYF. As DNA, the CDR3 is TGTGCCAGCAGTGAAAAGGTGGGGGCGACCACAGATACGCAGTATTTT.

The chain uses TRBV12-5 and TRBJ2-2, with D unresolved. V shed 3 bases and J shed 1 base, with 12 bases lying between them. CDR3 length equals 16 residues. Germline V gene data show CDR1 as LGHNT and CDR2 as FRNRAP. The CDR3 nucleotides read TGTGCTAGTGGTTTCGTCCTCACTCAGAACACCGGGGAGCTGTTTTTT. Encoded protein: CASGFVLTQNTGELFF.

The genes are TRBV5-5 and TRBJ2-7; maybe TRBD1 (6 bases). The CDR3 length is 15 residues. Trimming removed 1 base at V and 1 base at J, with 12 bases between. Germline CDR1 and CDR2: SGHKS and YYEKEE (reference sequence). The CDR3 region is CASSLNRDHSYEQYF. In DNA form, the CDR3 reads TGTGCCAGCAGCTTGAACAGGGATCATTCCTACGAGCAGTACTTC.

This clone was counted between two and nine times. This chain connects TRBV15 to TRBJ1-3; 7 nucleotides agree with TRBD1. The CDR3 has 13 residues. Trimming cost V 3 bases and J 7 bases; bases outside gene matches: 3. Germline V CDR1 and CDR2: LNHNV, YYDKDF (reference sequence). This CDR3 reads CATSRDRSNTIYF. The CDR3 DNA follows: TGTGCCACCAGCAGGGACAGGTCGAACACCATATATTTT. Full variable domain (remainder filled in from reference TRBV15 and TRBJ1-3): DAMVIQNPRYQVTQFGKPVTLSCSQTLNHNVMYWYQQKSSQAPKLLFHYYDKDFNNEADTPDNFQSRRPNTSFCFLDIRSPGLGDTAMYLCATSRDRSNTIYFGEGSWLTVV.

CDR3 region: CASSLETFAKNIQYF. CDR3 nucleotide sequence: TGTGCCAGCAGCTTAGAAACGTTTGCCAAAAACATTCAGTACTTC. V is TRBV7-9 and J is TRBJ2-4, with D unresolved. Germline CDR1 reads SEHNR; CDR2 reads FQNEAQ (reference sequence). CDR3 length equals 15 residues. With 1 base removed from V and 1 base from J, the gap between germline ends came to 8 bases.

The V call is TRBV18, the J call TRBJ1-1; no definite D call. Germline loops: CDR1 KGHSH, CDR2 LQKENI. The length of the CDR3 is 13 residues. The V end lost 6 bases, the J end lost 4 bases, and 12 bases lay between the germline ends. CDR3: CASSPTATTEAFF. The CDR3 DNA reads TGTGCCAGCTCCCCTACGGCCACCACTGAAGCTTTCTTT.

This chain uses TRBV14 with TRBJ2-7; 9 nucleotides line up with TRBD1. Germline V gives CDR1 SGHDN, CDR2 FVKESK. This CDR3 spans 16 amino acids. The J segment lost 6 bases and the V segment lost 2 bases, leaving 11 bases of the junction unmatched. For the CDR3, the DNA is TGTGCCAGCAGCCAATCAACCCGGGACAGGGCTGGCGAGCAGTACTTC. It specifies CASSQSTRDRAGEQYF.

Comments on this clone: This sample also contains other DNA sequences that code for the same CDR3. The chain uses TRBV5-6 and TRBJ2-5; 9 bases agree with TRBD2. The germline V gene encodes CDR1 SGHDT and CDR2 YYEEEE. J was trimmed by 5 bases and V by 0 bases; bases with no gene match: 5. The CDR3 covers 15 residues. CDR3 nucleotides: TGTGCCAGCAGCTTGGAGGCGGGGGGGCCGGAGACCCAGTACTTC. Protein product: CASSLEAGGPETQYF.

V usage is TRBV20-1 and J usage is TRBJ2-3; 9 bases fit TRBD2. Looked up from germline, CDR1 is DFQATT and CDR2 is SNEGSKA (reference sequence). The CDR3 has 16 residues. The J segment lost 5 bases and the V segment lost 3 bases, leaving 12 bases of the junction unmatched. This CDR3 reads CSASPQGLAGRDTQYF. The CDR3 coding sequence is TGCAGTGCTAGTCCCCAGGGGCTAGCGGGGAGAGATACGCAGTATTTT.

The V gene is TRBV5-6, the J gene TRBJ2-7; D unresolved. The V end was cut by 4 bases, the J end by 0 bases, with 5 bases between. Germline loops: CDR1 SGHDT, CDR2 YYEEEE. This CDR3 is 12 amino acids long. CDR3 nucleotide sequence: TGTGCCAGCAGCGGTAGCTCCTACGAGCAGTACTTC. Protein sequence: CASSGSSYEQYF.

The chain carries TRBV14 and TRBJ2-2, with D perhaps TRBD1 (6 bases). Per germline, CDR1 SGHDN and CDR2 FVKESK. V shed 4 bases and J shed 2 bases, with 11 bases lying between them. The CDR3 runs 15 residues. The chain's CDR3 is CASSPYRVNTGELFF. The CDR3 region has the DNA TGTGCCAGCAGCCCCTACAGGGTTAACACCGGGGAGCTGTTTTTT.

This clone was detected once. This CDR3 reads CASSQARGVLGYTF. CDR3 in DNA: TGTGCCAGCAGCCAAGCCCGGGGGGTTCTGGGCTACACCTTC. The rearrangement joins TRBV14 to TRBJ1-2, with D tentatively TRBD1 (5 bases). The germline CDR1 and CDR2 sequences are SGHDN and FVKESK. Trimming left V 1 base short and J 8 bases short, with 14 bases between. The CDR3 sequence is 14 residues long.

The chain joins TRBV30 to TRBJ2-5; no clear D gene. Trimming removed 4 bases at V and 5 bases at J, with 35 bases between. The CDR3 is made up of 20 amino acids. Looked up from germline, CDR1 is GTSNPN and CDR2 is SVGIG (reference sequence). The CDR3 protein is CAWTFRLPSPWARVYETQYF. CDR3 sequence (DNA): TGTGCCTGGACCTTTCGATTACCCAGCCCCTGGGCGCGAGTCTACGAGACCCAGTACTTC.

The gene calls are TRBV6-1 and TRBJ2-1, with a weak D call TRBD1 (5 bases). Between the trimmed V and J ends, which lost 1 base and 4 bases, there was a span of 8 bases. The CDR3 extends over 14 amino acids. Germline values: CDR1 MNHNS, CDR2 SASEGT. The CDR3 coding sequence is TGTGCCAGCAGTGAAGGGACACGATACAATGAGCAGTTCTTC. Its translation is CASSEGTRYNEQFF.

This chain links TRBV9 with TRBJ2-2, with D possibly called TRBD1 or TRBD2 (6 bases each). Germline loops: CDR1 SGDLS, CDR2 YYNGEE. The V gene lost 4 bases and the J gene lost 5 bases, with 18 bases spanning the gap. This CDR3 has 16 residues. The CDR3: CASSPWGGGGTGELFF. The CDR3, as DNA: TGTGCCAGCAGCCCGTGGGGAGGAGGGGGGACCGGGGAGCTGTTTTTT.

The V and J genes are TRBV6-5 and TRBJ1-3; possible D gene TRBD1, 6 bases. The V and J ends lost 6 bases and 2 bases respectively, with 11 bases between them. The CDR3 is made up of 14 amino acids. Germline CDR1 is MNHEY and CDR2 is SVGAGI. CDR3 sequence reads: CASSRGQPGNTIYF. In nucleotides, the CDR3 is TGTGCCAGCAGCCGAGGACAGCCTGGAAACACCATATATTTT.

The V gene is TRBV4-1, the J gene TRBJ2-1; 13 bases agree with TRBD2. J gave up 4 bases and V 5 bases, and 8 bases lay outside the gene matches. CDR3 length: 17 residues. Germline V lookup: CDR1 MGHRA, CDR2 YSYEKL. The CDR3 reads CASSYRTSGGVYNEQFF. The CDR3 region has the DNA TGCGCCAGCAGCTACCGGACTAGCGGGGGTGTATACAATGAGCAGTTCTTC.

This clone was seen a single time. V gene TRBV5-6 combines with J gene TRBJ1-1; 7 bases are a match to TRBD1. The V gene's germline CDR1 is SGHDT and CDR2 YYEEEE. This CDR3 has 18 residues. V gave up 3 bases and J gave up 4 bases; unmatched junction bases: 18. The CDR3 loop reads CASSWDGQAADAVTEAFF. Here the CDR3 DNA reads TGTGCCAGCAGCTGGGACGGACAGGCCGCCGATGCGGTCACTGAAGCTTTCTTT.

CDR3 sequence (DNA): TGTGCCATCAGTGAGCCCGGTTACAATGAGCAGTTCTTC. Amino acid sequence: CAISEPGYNEQFF. The chain uses TRBV10-3 and TRBJ2-1; D is undetermined. The CDR3 spans 13 residues. V lost 2 bases and J lost 4, with 6 bases in between. The germline V gene has CDR1 ENHRY and CDR2 SYGVKD.

The rearrangement uses TRBV29-1 and TRBJ1-2, with 7 bases lining up with TRBD1. The germline V gene has CDR1 SQVTM and CDR2 ANQGSEA. The CDR3 is 15 residues long. Germline trimming cut 6 bases from V and 2 bases from J; bases unmatched to any gene: 12. The DNA of the CDR3 is TGCAGCGTCCCGCTAGCTAGGACAGGCAACTATGGCTACACCTTC. Residues: CSVPLARTGNYGYTF.

The DNA for the CDR3 is TGTGCCAGCAGCCGGGACTTCACCTACGAGCAGTACTTC. Protein: CASSRDFTYEQYF. The chain couples TRBV11-2 to TRBJ2-7; weak D call: TRBD2 (6 bases). The CDR3 runs 13 residues. CDR1 and CDR2 (germline): SGHAT, FQNNGV. The V end was cut by 5 bases, the J end by 2 bases, with 10 bases between.

V is TRBV30 and J is TRBJ1-2, with D perhaps TRBD1 (6 bases). CDR1 GTSNPN and CDR2 SVGIG come from the germline V gene (reference sequence). This CDR3 comprises 15 residues. Trimming shortened V by 1 base and J by 6 bases, and 18 bases separated the two germline ends. The CDR3 sequence: CAWSEGYSGGDGYTF. DNA of the CDR3: TGTGCCTGGAGTGAGGGCTACTCGGGGGGCGATGGCTACACCTTC. Full variable domain (outside the CDR3, taken from reference TRBV30 and TRBJ1-2): SQTIHQWPATLVQPVGSPLSLECTVEGTSNPNLYWYRQAAGRGLQLLFYSVGIGQISSEVPQNLSASRPQDRQFILSSKKLLLSDSGFYLCAWSEGYSGGDGYTFGSGTRLTVV.

J is TRBJ2-3 and V is TRBV9; 8 bases line up with TRBD2. CDR1 and CDR2 from the germline V gene are SGDLS and YYNGEE. The CDR3 totals 19 residues. V lost 0 bases and J lost 2; bases outside the gene matches: 14. The CDR3, as DNA: TGTGCCAGCAGCGTAGACCCGACCCCCAAAGCGGGGGTCACAGATACGCAGTATTTT. It is translated as CASSVDPTPKAGVTDTQYF.

This rearrangement joins TRBV28 to TRBJ1-2; no firm D call. Germline V gene data show CDR1 as MDHEN and CDR2 as SYDVKM. CDR3 size: 14 residues. Trimming removed 5 bases from V and 4 bases from J, with 14 bases in between. The CDR3 region is CASSTWTVRYGYTF. DNA of the CDR3: TGTGCCAGCAGTACTTGGACGGTCCGCTATGGCTACACCTTC.

J is TRBJ2-7 and V is TRBV5-6; D is ambiguous. The CDR3 spans 13 residues. V was trimmed by 3 bases and J by 2 bases, leaving 9 bases between them. In germline, CDR1 is SGHDT, CDR2 YYEEEE. CDR3 sequence reads: CASSYGSTYEQYF. The CDR3 DNA reads as TGTGCCAGCAGCTACGGATCTACCTACGAGCAGTACTTC. The entire variable domain, with the rest obtained from reference TRBV5-6 and TRBJ2-7, is as follows: DAGVTQSPTHLIKTRGQQVTLRCSPKSGHDTVSWYQQALGQGPQFIFQYYEEEERQRGNFPDRFSGHQFPNYSSELNVNALLLGDSALYLCASSYGSTYEQYFGPGTRLTVT.

V and J are TRBV7-6 and TRBJ2-7; TRBD1 agrees at 9 bases. This CDR3 has 15 amino acids. V shed 5 bases and J 4 bases; nucleotides not matched to a gene: 9. Germline CDR1 is SGHVS and CDR2 is FNYEAQ. The CDR3, as DNA: TGTGCCAGCAGCCCTCCCGGGACAGGGAGGTACGAGCAGTACTTC. Encoded protein: CASSPPGTGRYEQYF. The entire variable domain, with the rest obtained from reference TRBV7-6 and TRBJ2-7, is as follows: GAGVSQSPRYKVTKRGQDVALRCDPISGHVSLYWYRQALGQGPEFLTYFNYEAQQDKSGLPNDRFSAERPEGSISTLTIQRTEQRDSAMYRCASSPPGTGRYEQYFGPGTRLTVT.